The present T cell receptor (beta chain) was sequenced within a study of PD-1 blockade in classical Hodgkin lymphoma. Study background: Every 2 weeks, patients had 3 mg/kg nivolumab intravenously.

The germline CDR1 and CDR2 sequences are SGHDN and FVKESK. This CDR3 is 15 amino acids long. Trimming at V came to 1 base and at J to 3 bases, leaving 4 bases not matched to a gene. Some clones are missing from TCRdb's copy, which holds only in-frame ones; the method was immunoSEQ multiplex PCR. Of roughly 7,000 clones detected, roughly 86% appear once; the ten largest clones hold 30% to 40%. The patients all showed relapse after autologous stem cell transplantation, while their brentuximab vedotin exposure varied. The specimen comprised peripheral blood mononuclear cells (PBMCs), sampled at baseline. This TCR was sampled from a human donor with classical Hodgkin lymphoma. The chain carries TRBV14 and TRBJ2-7; 9 nucleotides agree with TRBD2. CDR3 in amino acids: CASSQGLAGLYEQYF. In DNA form, the CDR3 reads TGTGCCAGCAGCCAAGGGCTAGCGGGACTCTACGAGCAGTACTTC.